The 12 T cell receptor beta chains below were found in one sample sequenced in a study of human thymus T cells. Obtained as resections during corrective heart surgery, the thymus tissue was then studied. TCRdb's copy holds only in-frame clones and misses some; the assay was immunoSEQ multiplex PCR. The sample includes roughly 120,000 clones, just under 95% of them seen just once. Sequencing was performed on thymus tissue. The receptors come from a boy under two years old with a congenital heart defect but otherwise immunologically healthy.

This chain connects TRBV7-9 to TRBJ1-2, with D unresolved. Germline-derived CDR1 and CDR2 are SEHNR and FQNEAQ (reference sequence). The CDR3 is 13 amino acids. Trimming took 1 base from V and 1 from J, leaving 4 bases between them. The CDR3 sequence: CASSLEGNYGYTF. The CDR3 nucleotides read TGTGCCAGCAGCTTAGAGGGTAACTATGGCTACACCTTC.

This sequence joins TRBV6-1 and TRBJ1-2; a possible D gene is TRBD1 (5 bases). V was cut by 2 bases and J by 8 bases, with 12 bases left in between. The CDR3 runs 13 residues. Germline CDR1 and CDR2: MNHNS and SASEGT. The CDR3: CASSECAGQGYTF. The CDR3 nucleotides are TGTGCCAGCAGTGAATGCGCAGGGCAAGGCTACACCTTC.

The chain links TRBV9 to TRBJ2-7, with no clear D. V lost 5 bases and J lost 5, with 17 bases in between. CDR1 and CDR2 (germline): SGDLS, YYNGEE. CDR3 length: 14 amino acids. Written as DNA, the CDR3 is TGTGCCAGCAGTCGTCGACTCGGATGCGACGAGCAGTACTTC. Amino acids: CASSRRLGCDEQYF.

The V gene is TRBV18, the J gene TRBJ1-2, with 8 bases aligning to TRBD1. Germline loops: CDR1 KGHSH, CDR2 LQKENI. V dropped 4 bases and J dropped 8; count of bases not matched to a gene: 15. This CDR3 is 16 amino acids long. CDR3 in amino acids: CASSLLGQGQTRGYTF. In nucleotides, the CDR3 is TGTGCCAGCTCACTACTTGGACAGGGCCAAACGAGAGGCTACACCTTC. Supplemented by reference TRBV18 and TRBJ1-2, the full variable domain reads NAGVMQNPRHLVRRRGQEARLRCSPMKGHSHVYWYRQLPEEGLKFMVYLQKENIIDESGMPKERFSAEFPKEGPSILRIQQVVRGDSAAYFCASSLLGQGQTRGYTFGSGTRLTVV.

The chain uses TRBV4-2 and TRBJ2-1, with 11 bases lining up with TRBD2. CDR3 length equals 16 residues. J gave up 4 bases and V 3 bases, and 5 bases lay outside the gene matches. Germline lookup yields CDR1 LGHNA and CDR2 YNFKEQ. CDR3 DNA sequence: TGTGCCAGCAGCCACGGACGACTAGCGGGGTACAATGAGCAGTTCTTC. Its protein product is CASSHGRLAGYNEQFF.

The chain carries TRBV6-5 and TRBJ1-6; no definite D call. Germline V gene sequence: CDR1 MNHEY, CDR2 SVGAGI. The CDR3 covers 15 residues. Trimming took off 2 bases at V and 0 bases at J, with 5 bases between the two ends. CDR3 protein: CASSYGSSYNSPLHF. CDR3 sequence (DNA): TGTGCCAGCAGTTACGGGAGCTCCTATAATTCACCCCTCCACTTT.

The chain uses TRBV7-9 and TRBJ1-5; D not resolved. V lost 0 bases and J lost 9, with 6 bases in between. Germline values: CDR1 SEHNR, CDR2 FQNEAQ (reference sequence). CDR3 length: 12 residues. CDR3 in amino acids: CASSLADGPQHF. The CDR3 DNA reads TGTGCCAGCAGCTTAGCGGACGGGCCCCAGCATTTT. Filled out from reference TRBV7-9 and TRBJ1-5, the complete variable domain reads DTGVSQNPRHKITKRGQNVTFRCDPISEHNRLYWYRQTLGQGPEFLTYFQNEAQLEKSRLLSDRFSAERPKGSFSTLEIQRTEQGDSAMYLCASSLADGPQHFGDGTRLSIL.

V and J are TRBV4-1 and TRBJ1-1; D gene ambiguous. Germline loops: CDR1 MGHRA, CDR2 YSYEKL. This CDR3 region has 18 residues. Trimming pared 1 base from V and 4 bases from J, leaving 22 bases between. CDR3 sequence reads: CASSQVFYRTVEPTEAFF. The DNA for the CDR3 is TGCGCCAGCAGCCAAGTCTTTTATAGAACAGTGGAACCCACTGAAGCTTTCTTT.

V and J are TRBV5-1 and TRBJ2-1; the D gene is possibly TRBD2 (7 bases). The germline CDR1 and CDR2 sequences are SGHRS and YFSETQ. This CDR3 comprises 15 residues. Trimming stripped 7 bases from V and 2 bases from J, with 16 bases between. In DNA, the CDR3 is TGCGCCAGCTGGGGCTTCGGGGGGCCCTACAATGAGCAGTTCTTC. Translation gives CASWGFGGPYNEQFF.

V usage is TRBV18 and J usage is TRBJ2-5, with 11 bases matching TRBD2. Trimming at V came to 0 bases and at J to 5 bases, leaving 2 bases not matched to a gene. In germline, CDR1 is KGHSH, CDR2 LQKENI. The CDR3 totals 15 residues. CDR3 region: CASSPPSSGGETQYF. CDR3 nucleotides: TGTGCCAGCTCACCACCGTCTAGCGGGGGGGAGACCCAGTACTTC.

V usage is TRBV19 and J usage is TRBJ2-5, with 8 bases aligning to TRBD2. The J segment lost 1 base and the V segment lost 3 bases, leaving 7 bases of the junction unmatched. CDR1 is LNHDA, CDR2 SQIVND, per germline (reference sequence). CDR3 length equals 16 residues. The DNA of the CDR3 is TGTGCCAGTAGTATTTGGGCGGGGGGCCCCCAAGAGACCCAGTACTTC. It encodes CASSIWAGGPQETQYF.

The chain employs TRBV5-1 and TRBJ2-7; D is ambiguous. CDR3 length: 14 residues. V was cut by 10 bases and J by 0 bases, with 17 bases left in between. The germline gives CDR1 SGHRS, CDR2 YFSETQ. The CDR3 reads CAVPPQALSYEQYF. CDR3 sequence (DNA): TGCGCCGTGCCCCCCCAGGCACTCTCCTACGAGCAGTACTTC.